These 25 T cell receptor beta chains originate from one sample sequenced in a study of T cells in Graves' hyperthyroidism and ophthalmopathy. Amplified TCR beta CDR3 regions came from RNA transcripts. A set of HTBI primers served as the primers for a first-round RT-PCR of the TCR CDR3. TCRdb ran MiXCR on the multiplex PCR reads and lists one entry per CDR3 protein. The sample lists 400,000 to 500,000 distinct CDR3 sequences, about 15% seen once, with less than 15% in the top ten. The sequenced sample was blood. These receptors came from a man between 18 and 29 years old with Graves' ophthalmopathy.

J is TRBJ1-4 and V is TRBV18, with a possible D match to TRBD1 (5 bases). Trimming stripped 4 bases from V and 6 bases from J, with 18 bases between. Germline CDR1 KGHSH, CDR2 LQKENI. The CDR3 length is 16 residues. CDR3 amino acids: CASSRLEVGVDEKLFF. The CDR3 coding sequence is TGTGCCAGCTCACGCCTTGAAGTGGGGGTGGATGAAAAACTGTTTTTT.

This clonotype was seen more than once but under ten times. The chain is built from TRBV5-5 and TRBJ2-5; D may be TRBD1 or TRBD2 (6 bases each). This CDR3 is 14 amino acids long. V was cut by 0 bases and J by 4 bases, with 10 bases left in between. Germline-derived CDR1 and CDR2 are SGHKS and YYEKEE (reference sequence). In DNA, the CDR3 is TGTGCCAGCAGCTTGGATCCGGGGGCAGAGACCCAGTACTTC. Protein: CASSLDPGAETQYF.

This clonotype has a count of ten or more. CDR3 sequence (DNA): TGTGCCATCAGTGAGCGGGCAGGCCCAGCAAACAATCAGCCCCAGCATTTT. Translated: CAISERAGPANNQPQHF. The chain joins TRBV10-3 to TRBJ1-5, with no clear D. This CDR3 is built from 17 residues. Germline V CDR1 and CDR2: ENHRY, SYGVKD. The germline V and J ends were trimmed by 2 bases and 3 bases, with 17 bases remaining between them.

This clonotype came up a few times. The J gene is TRBJ2-1, the V gene TRBV19; TRBD2 agrees at 10 bases. This CDR3 is 16 amino acids long. The germline V gene encodes CDR1 LNHDA and CDR2 SQIVND (reference sequence). Germline trimming cut 2 bases from V and 6 bases from J; bases unmatched to any gene: 7. For the CDR3, the DNA is TGTGCCAGTAGTATACTAGCGGGAGAATCGTTCAATGAGCAGTTCTTC. Protein: CASSILAGESFNEQFF.

V usage is TRBV6-1 and J usage is TRBJ1-4; D gene uncertain. The CDR3 totals 12 residues. CDR1 and CDR2 from the germline V gene are MNHNS and SASEGT. V lost 5 bases and J lost 8, with 9 bases in between. CDR3 sequence reads: CASSRGLEKLFF. The CDR3 coding sequence is TGTGCCAGCAGTCGGGGTTTGGAAAAACTGTTTTTT.

This clonotype was counted between two and nine times. This chain links TRBV19 with TRBJ1-6, with TRBD1 matching over 11 bases. The CDR3 is made up of 13 amino acids. J gave up 17 bases and V 4 bases, and 7 bases lay outside the gene matches. CDR1 and CDR2 (germline): LNHDA, SQIVND (reference sequence). The CDR3: CASSTGQGAAIHF. The DNA for the CDR3 is TGTGCCAGTAGTACAGGACAGGGGGCCGCCATCCACTTT.

This clonotype was counted a few times. V usage is TRBV20-1 and J usage is TRBJ2-5; tentative D call: TRBD1 (6 bases). The germline V gene encodes CDR1 DFQATT and CDR2 SNEGSKA (reference sequence). CDR3 length equals 14 residues. With 3 bases removed from V and 4 bases from J, the gap between germline ends came to 15 bases. CDR3 loop: CSARLGRGGETQYF. DNA for the CDR3: TGCAGTGCTAGGTTGGGCAGGGGTGGAGAGACCCAGTACTTC.

This clonotype was counted ten times or more. V and J are TRBV6-6 and TRBJ2-7; TRBD1 or TRBD2 may be the D gene (5 bases each). Germline V gene sequence: CDR1 MNHNY, CDR2 SVGAGI (reference sequence). V lost 2 bases and J lost 9, with 14 bases in between. CDR3 length: 13 amino acids. CDR3: CASSYRGRDGQYF. The CDR3 nucleotides read TGTGCCAGCAGTTACAGAGGAAGGGACGGGCAGTACTTC.

This clonotype was counted ten times or more. The rearrangement links TRBV6-1 to TRBJ2-7, with D possibly being TRBD2 (5 bases). V lost 5 bases, J lost 3 bases, and 23 bases lay in between. This CDR3 contains 17 residues. Germline CDR1 is MNHNS and CDR2 is SASEGT. CDR3 sequence reads: CASSLRAPPTGVYEQYF. CDR3 nucleotide sequence: TGTGCCAGCAGTTTACGGGCTCCGCCTACCGGGGTCTACGAGCAGTACTTC.

This clonotype was counted a few times. J is TRBJ2-5 and V is TRBV5-1; TRBD1 matches 8 bases. Germline-derived CDR1 and CDR2 are SGHRS and YFSETQ. The V gene end was trimmed by 5 bases and the J gene end by 10 bases; junction bases not matched to a gene: 4. There are 11 residues in the CDR3. Here the CDR3 reads CASSSGQGQYF. The CDR3 nucleotides are TGCGCCAGCAGTTCTGGACAGGGCCAGTACTTC.

This clonotype occurred many times. The V call is TRBV19, the J call TRBJ1-2; D call uncertain. Germline CDR1 LNHDA, CDR2 SQIVND (reference sequence). The CDR3 consists of 12 residues. V gave up 5 bases and J gave up 8 bases, with 12 bases separating them. The CDR3: CASSPTGRGYTF. Here the CDR3 DNA reads TGTGCCAGTAGTCCCACTGGCCGCGGCTACACCTTC.

This clonotype was picked up many times. J is TRBJ1-5 and V is TRBV7-2; D perhaps matches TRBD1 (6 bases). Trimming took 8 bases from V and 5 from J, leaving 10 bases between them. The germline gives CDR1 SGHTA, CDR2 FQGNSA. The CDR3 totals 12 residues. CDR3 DNA sequence: TGTGCCAGCGGGGGCGGAGATCAGCCCCAGCATTTT. It specifies CASGGGDQPQHF. Full variable domain (missing parts from reference TRBV7-2 and TRBJ1-5): GAGVSQSPSNKVTEKGKDVELRCDPISGHTALYWYRQSLGQGLEFLIYFQGNSAPDKSGLPSDRFSAERTGGSVSTLTIQRTQQEDSAVYLCASGGGDQPQHFGDGTRLSIL.

This clonotype was seen repeatedly, ten times or more. V gene TRBV7-2 combines with J gene TRBJ2-5, with a possible D match to TRBD2 (7 bases). This CDR3 spans 14 amino acids. The V end was cut by 5 bases, the J end by 3 bases, with 13 bases between. Looked up from germline, CDR1 is SGHTA and CDR2 is FQGNSA. The CDR3 region has the DNA TGTGCCAGCAGCAAGGGGGGGACTGAAGAGACCCAGTACTTC. The encoded protein is CASSKGGTEETQYF.

This clonotype appeared many times. The chain recombines TRBV7-2 with TRBJ1-1; D uncertain. The CDR3 spans 14 residues. The germline V and J ends were trimmed by 3 bases and 6 bases, with 14 bases remaining between them. The germline CDR1 and CDR2 sequences are SGHTA and FQGNSA. The CDR3 DNA sequence: TGTGCCAGCAGCTTTGATGCCATTGGCGCTGAAGCTTTCTTT. Translation: CASSFDAIGAEAFF.

J is TRBJ2-4 and V is TRBV7-9, with D possibly being TRBD2 (6 bases). Germline assignment: CDR1 SEHNR and CDR2 FQNEAQ (reference sequence). There are 15 residues in the CDR3. Trimming removed 2 bases from V and 3 bases from J, with 11 bases in between. The CDR3 nucleotides read TGTGCCAGCAGCTTACCCGGGGGAGTCAAAAACATTCAGTACTTC. It codes for CASSLPGGVKNIQYF.

The table lists this clonotype with many counts. The gene calls are TRBV9 and TRBJ1-5; D is ambiguous. Germline values: CDR1 SGDLS, CDR2 YYNGEE. The CDR3 runs 15 residues. Trimming cost V 3 bases and J 4 bases, with 14 bases left between them. The CDR3 bases are TGTGCCAGCAGCGAGACGGGTTGGGGAAATCAGCCCCAGCATTTT. Amino acids: CASSETGWGNQPQHF.

In this sample, this clonotype turned up many times. This rearrangement joins TRBV4-1 to TRBJ1-4; D is possibly TRBD1 (5 bases). CDR1 MGHRA and CDR2 YSYEKL come from the germline V gene. The CDR3 totals 14 residues. V gave up 1 base and J gave up 7 bases, with 10 bases separating them. In nucleotides, the CDR3 is TGCGCCAGCAGCCAAGTTCGGGGGGTTGAAAAACTGTTTTTT. It specifies CASSQVRGVEKLFF.

The chain uses TRBV4-1 and TRBJ2-1, with TRBD1 matching 8 bases. V shed 1 base, J shed 7 bases, and the junction held 6 bases outside the gene matches. CDR1 and CDR2 from the germline V gene are MGHRA and YSYEKL. This CDR3 is 15 amino acids long. CDR3 bases: TGCGCCAGCAGCCAAGTCCAGGGGGCTGGGAATGAGCAGTTCTTC. Amino acids: CASSQVQGAGNEQFF.

V usage is TRBV20-1 and J usage is TRBJ2-4; 7 bases map to TRBD1. V was clipped by 5 bases and J by 9 bases; unmatched bases: 10. The germline gives CDR1 DFQATT, CDR2 SNEGSKA (reference sequence). This CDR3 is built from 13 residues. CDR3 protein: CSARDSQLSIQYF. DNA of the CDR3: TGCAGTGCTCGGGACAGTCAATTAAGCATTCAGTACTTC.

The table lists this clonotype with many counts. This chain joins TRBV7-2 and TRBJ2-6; D gene ambiguous. The CDR3 has 15 residues. Trimming took off 1 base at V and 0 bases at J, with 4 bases between the two ends. Germline CDR1 reads SGHTA; CDR2 reads FQGNSA. The CDR3 sequence: CASSLDGSGANVLTF. The CDR3 region has the DNA TGTGCCAGCAGCTTAGACGGCTCTGGGGCCAACGTCCTGACTTTC.

J is TRBJ1-1 and V is TRBV6-1; D uncertain. Per germline, CDR1 MNHNS and CDR2 SASEGT. V lost 6 bases and J lost 1, with 9 bases in between. The CDR3 length is 13 residues. The CDR3 bases are TGTGCCAGCAGGGCACTAAGGAACACTGAAGCTTTCTTT. Its translation is CASRALRNTEAFF.

This clonotype was counted at least ten times. The chain joins TRBV11-2 to TRBJ1-1, with D perhaps matching TRBD1 (6 bases). The CDR3 totals 17 residues. Germline V gives CDR1 SGHAT, CDR2 FQNNGV. Deletions cut 0 bases from V and 1 base from J, with 15 bases between. The CDR3 here is CASSLDPLQGGNTEAFF. CDR3 DNA: TGTGCCAGCAGCTTAGATCCGTTACAGGGTGGGAACACTGAAGCTTTCTTT.

The gene calls are TRBV7-9 and TRBJ2-3; D may be TRBD1 or TRBD2 (5 bases each). CDR3 length equals 17 residues. Germline V CDR1 and CDR2: SEHNR, FQNEAQ (reference sequence). V was shortened by 1 base and J by 1 base, with 15 bases between the two germline ends. CDR3 region: CASSLEVGTYGTDTQYF. The CDR3 nucleotides are TGTGCCAGCAGCTTAGAAGTAGGGACGTATGGCACAGATACGCAGTATTTT.

This clonotype was seen more than once but under ten times. This rearrangement joins TRBV25-1 to TRBJ2-7; 8 bases align to TRBD1. The length of the CDR3 is 11 residues. V was pared by 8 bases and J by 6 bases, with 3 bases of the junction left unmatched. Germline V gives CDR1 MGHDK, CDR2 SYGVNS. The CDR3 reads CASGQGREQYF. The CDR3 region has the DNA TGTGCCAGCGGACAGGGACGCGAGCAGTACTTC.

In its sample, this clonotype was seen many times. The J gene is TRBJ2-5, the V gene TRBV24-1, with a tentative D call TRBD1 (6 bases). CDR1 is KGHDR and CDR2 is SFDVKD in the germline V gene. Trimming cost V 6 bases and J 10 bases, with 17 bases left between them. This CDR3 comprises 13 residues. The CDR3 reads CATSPSAQGRQYF. CDR3 in DNA: TGTGCCACCAGTCCGAGTGCCCAGGGGCGCCAGTACTTC.